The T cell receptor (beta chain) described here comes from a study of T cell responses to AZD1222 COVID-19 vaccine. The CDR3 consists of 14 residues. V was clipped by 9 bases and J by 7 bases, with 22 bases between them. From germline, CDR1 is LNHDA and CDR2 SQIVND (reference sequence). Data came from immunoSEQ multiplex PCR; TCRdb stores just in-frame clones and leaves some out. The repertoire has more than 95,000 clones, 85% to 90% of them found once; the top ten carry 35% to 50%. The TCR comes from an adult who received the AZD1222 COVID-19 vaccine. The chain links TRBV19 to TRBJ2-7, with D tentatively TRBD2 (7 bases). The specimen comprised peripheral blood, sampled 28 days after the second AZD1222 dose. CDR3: CASRATGGGVEQYF. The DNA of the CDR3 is TGTGCCAGCCGAGCGACAGGCGGGGGTGTTGAGCAGTACTTC.